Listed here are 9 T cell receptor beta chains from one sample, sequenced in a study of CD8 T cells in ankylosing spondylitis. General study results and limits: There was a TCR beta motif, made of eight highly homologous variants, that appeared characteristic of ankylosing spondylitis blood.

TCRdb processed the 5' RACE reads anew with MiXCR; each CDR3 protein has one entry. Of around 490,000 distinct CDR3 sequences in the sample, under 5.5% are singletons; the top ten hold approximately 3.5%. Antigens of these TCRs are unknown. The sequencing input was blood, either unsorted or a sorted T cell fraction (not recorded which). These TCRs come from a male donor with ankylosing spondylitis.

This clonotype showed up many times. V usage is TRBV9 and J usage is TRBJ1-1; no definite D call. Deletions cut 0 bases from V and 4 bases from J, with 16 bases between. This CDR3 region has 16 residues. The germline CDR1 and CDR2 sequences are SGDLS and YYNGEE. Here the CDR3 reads CASSVGNPRGPTEAFF. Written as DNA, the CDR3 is TGTGCCAGCAGCGTAGGAAATCCCAGAGGCCCCACTGAAGCTTTCTTT.

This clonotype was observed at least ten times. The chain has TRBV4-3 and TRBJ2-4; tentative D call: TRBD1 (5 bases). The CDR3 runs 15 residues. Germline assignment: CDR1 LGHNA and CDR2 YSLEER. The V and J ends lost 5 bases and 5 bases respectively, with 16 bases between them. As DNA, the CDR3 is TGCGCCAGCAGCAACACGTTGGGGCTGGAAAACATTCAGTACTTC. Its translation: CASSNTLGLENIQYF.

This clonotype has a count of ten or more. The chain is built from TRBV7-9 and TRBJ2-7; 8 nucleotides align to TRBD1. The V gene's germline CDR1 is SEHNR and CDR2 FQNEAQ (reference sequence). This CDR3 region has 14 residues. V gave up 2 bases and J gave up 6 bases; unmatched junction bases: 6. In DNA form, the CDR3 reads TGTGCCAGCAGCTTACCAGGGGGCTATGTCGAGCAGTACTTC. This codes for CASSLPGGYVEQYF.

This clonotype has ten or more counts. The CDR3 loop reads CASSRDLGEQYF. Here the CDR3 DNA reads TGTGCCAGCAGCCGAGACCTCGGAGAGCAGTACTTC. The genes are TRBV7-2 and TRBJ2-7; D uncertain. This CDR3 spans 12 amino acids. Trimming took 5 bases from V and 7 from J, leaving 12 bases between them. Germline V gene lookup returns CDR1 SGHTA and CDR2 FQGNSA. Supplemented by reference TRBV7-2 and TRBJ2-7, the full variable domain reads GAGVSQSPSNKVTEKGKDVELRCDPISGHTALYWYRQSLGQGLEFLIYFQGNSAPDKSGLPSDRFSAERTGGSVSTLTIQRTQQEDSAVYLCASSRDLGEQYFGPGTRLTVT.

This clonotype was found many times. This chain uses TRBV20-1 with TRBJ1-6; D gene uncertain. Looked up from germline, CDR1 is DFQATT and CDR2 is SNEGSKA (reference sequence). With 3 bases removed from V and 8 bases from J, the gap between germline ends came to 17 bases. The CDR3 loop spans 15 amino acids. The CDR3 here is CSASLPRARDSPLHF. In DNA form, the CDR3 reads TGCAGTGCTAGCCTCCCGAGGGCTCGAGATTCACCCCTCCACTTT.

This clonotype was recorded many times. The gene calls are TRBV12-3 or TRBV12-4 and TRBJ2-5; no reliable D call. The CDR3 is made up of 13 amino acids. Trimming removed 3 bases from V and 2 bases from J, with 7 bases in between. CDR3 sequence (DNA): TGTGCCAGCAGTTTGTTCTTACAAGAGACCCAGTACTTC. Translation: CASSLFLQETQYF.

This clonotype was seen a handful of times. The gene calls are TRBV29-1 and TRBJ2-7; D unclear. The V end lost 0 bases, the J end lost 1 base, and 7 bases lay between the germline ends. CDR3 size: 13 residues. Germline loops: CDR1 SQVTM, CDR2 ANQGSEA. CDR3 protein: CSVEDRQSYEQYF. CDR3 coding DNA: TGCAGCGTTGAAGATCGCCAATCCTACGAGCAGTACTTC.

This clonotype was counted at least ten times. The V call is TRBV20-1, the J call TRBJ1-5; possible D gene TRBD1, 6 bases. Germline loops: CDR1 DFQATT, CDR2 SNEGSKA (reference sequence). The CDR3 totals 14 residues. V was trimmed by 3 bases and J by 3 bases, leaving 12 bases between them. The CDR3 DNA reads TGCAGTGCTAGGGGACATGATGACAATCAGCCCCAGCATTTT. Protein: CSARGHDDNQPQHF.

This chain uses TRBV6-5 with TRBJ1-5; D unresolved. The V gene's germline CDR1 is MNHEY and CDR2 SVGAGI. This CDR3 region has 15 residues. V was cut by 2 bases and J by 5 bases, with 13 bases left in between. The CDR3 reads CASSYGWRVDQPQHF. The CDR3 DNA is TGTGCCAGCAGTTACGGCTGGAGGGTTGATCAGCCCCAGCATTTT.